One T cell receptor beta chain is described in this entry. Assay used: immunoSEQ multiplex PCR; TCRdb lists only in-frame clones, some missing. The sample contains 70,000 or so clones, roughly 88% of which appear only once. V was pared by 2 bases and J by 4 bases, with 8 bases between. Per the germline V gene, CDR1 is SEHNR and CDR2 is FQNEAQ (reference sequence). CDR3 length: 13 residues. This sample stems from a study of OX40 agonist ivuxolimab in advanced cancers. The source is an adult with an advanced solid tumor such as melanoma, head and neck, liver or kidney cancer. V is TRBV7-9 and J is TRBJ1-2, with no clear D. Sequencing was performed on CD4+ or CD8+ T cells sorted from blood, taken in a trial of the OX40 agonist ivuxolimab. The CDR3: CASSLRETYGYTF. CDR3 in DNA: TGTGCCAGCAGCTTACGGGAGACCTATGGCTACACCTTC.